Below are 18 T cell receptor beta chains sequenced from a single sample in a study of CD8 T cells in ankylosing spondylitis. TCRdb reprocessed the 5' RACE reads via MiXCR and lists one record per CDR3 protein. The data show tens of thousands of distinct CDR3 sequences, approximately 11% seen once. Source material: blood, either unsorted or a sorted T cell fraction (not recorded which). The receptors stem from a male donor with ankylosing spondylitis or in good health (not recorded which).

In this sample, this clonotype turned up many times. The V gene is TRBV6-5, the J gene TRBJ1-2, with 7 bases aligning to TRBD1. Germline trimming cut 0 bases from V and 8 bases from J; bases unmatched to any gene: 3. The CDR3 is 13 amino acids. CDR1 MNHEY and CDR2 SVGAGI come from the germline V gene. The chain's CDR3 is CASSYSMGQGYTF. The DNA of the CDR3 is TGTGCCAGCAGTTACTCGATGGGACAGGGCTACACCTTC.

At least ten counts were recorded for this clonotype. The chain couples TRBV10-3 to TRBJ2-5; 11 bases map to TRBD1. This CDR3 has 16 amino acids. Germline assignment: CDR1 ENHRY and CDR2 SYGVKD. Germline trimming cut 4 bases from V and 5 bases from J; bases unmatched to any gene: 9. The CDR3, as DNA: TGTGCCATCAGTGCACCCGGACAGGGGGCAGGCGAGACCCAGTACTTC. This encodes CAISAPGQGAGETQYF.

This clonotype turned up a few times. The chain recombines TRBV11-2 with TRBJ2-1; D is tentatively TRBD1 or TRBD2 (6 bases each). CDR1 is SGHAT and CDR2 is FQNNGV in the germline V gene. V was cut by 2 bases and J by 5 bases, with 16 bases left in between. This CDR3 has 16 amino acids. CDR3 in DNA: TGTGCCAGCAGCTTAAATGGGCCGGGGGCCAACAATGAGCAGTTCTTC. This gives the protein CASSLNGPGANNEQFF.

This clonotype has at least ten counts. The chain links TRBV5-6 to TRBJ2-3, with a possible D match to TRBD2 (5 bases). Germline loops: CDR1 SGHDT, CDR2 YYEEEE. The CDR3 spans 16 residues. The V and J ends lost 2 bases and 3 bases respectively, with 16 bases between them. The CDR3 coding sequence is TGTGCCAGCAGCTTCGACTCCCTAGCCCTTACAGATACGCAGTATTTT. As protein: CASSFDSLALTDTQYF.

This clonotype was counted ten times or more. V and J are TRBV7-9 and TRBJ1-2; D unclear. Germline V CDR1 and CDR2: SEHNR, FQNEAQ (reference sequence). V shed 2 bases and J shed 8 bases, with 9 bases lying between them. The CDR3 totals 12 residues. The CDR3 loop reads CASSLMLTGYTF. The DNA for the CDR3 is TGTGCCAGCAGCTTAATGTTAACGGGCTACACCTTC.

This clonotype was counted a few times. V gene TRBV28 combines with J gene TRBJ1-5; D may be TRBD1 (6 bases). Per the germline V gene, CDR1 is MDHEN and CDR2 is SYDVKM. Trimming left V 7 bases short and J 2 bases short, with 18 bases between. This CDR3 spans 16 amino acids. The chain's CDR3 is CASNTWGAGGNQPQHF. As DNA, the CDR3 is TGTGCCAGCAACACGTGGGGGGCTGGGGGCAATCAGCCCCAGCATTTT.

This clonotype has ten or more counts. The chain couples TRBV7-8 to TRBJ1-1, with 8 bases identical to TRBD1. CDR3 length: 15 amino acids. J was trimmed by 3 bases and V by 5 bases; bases with no gene match: 8. In germline, CDR1 is SGHVS, CDR2 FQNEAQ. CDR3 bases: TGTGCCAGCAGCCCAACGACAGGGGAGCACACTGAAGCTTTCTTT. This encodes CASSPTTGEHTEAFF.

This clonotype occurred many times. V gene TRBV6-5 combines with J gene TRBJ1-1; D call uncertain. V lost 0 bases and J 1 base, leaving 6 bases between the germline ends. The CDR3 contains 14 residues. Germline CDR1 and CDR2: MNHEY and SVGAGI. The CDR3 region is CASSYSQANTEAFF. DNA of the CDR3: TGTGCCAGCAGTTACTCGCAAGCGAACACTGAAGCTTTCTTT.

This clonotype came up many times. V usage is TRBV7-6 and J usage is TRBJ1-5; tentative D call: TRBD1 (5 bases). Trimming removed 2 bases at V and 8 bases at J, with 13 bases between. The CDR3 is 14 amino acids. CDR1 and CDR2 (germline): SGHVS, FNYEAQ. CDR3 sequence (DNA): TGTGCCAGCAGCTTAATATCAGGGAGGGAGCCCCAGCATTTT. Translation gives CASSLISGREPQHF. Complete variable domain (other parts from reference TRBV7-6 and TRBJ1-5): GAGVSQSPRYKVTKRGQDVALRCDPISGHVSLYWYRQALGQGPEFLTYFNYEAQQDKSGLPNDRFSAERPEGSISTLTIQRTEQRDSAMYRCASSLISGREPQHFGDGTRLSIL.

This clonotype was detected only a few times. The V and J genes are TRBV7-2 and TRBJ1-5; D gene ambiguous. Germline V gene sequence: CDR1 SGHTA, CDR2 FQGNSA. The CDR3 runs 12 residues. V lost 8 bases to trimming and J lost 4 bases, with 9 bases between them. CDR3 DNA: TGTGCCAGCGGATTCCCGAATCAGCCCCAGCATTTT. It translates to CASGFPNQPQHF.

This clonotype was found many times. This chain links TRBV6-1 with TRBJ2-7, with D tentatively TRBD2 (5 bases). The CDR3 totals 16 residues. Germline V CDR1 and CDR2: MNHNS, SASEGT. Trimming pared 5 bases from V and 3 bases from J, leaving 20 bases between. CDR3 amino acids: CASSRTLSASNYEQYF. In nucleotides, the CDR3 is TGTGCCAGCAGTAGAACACTTAGCGCCTCCAACTACGAGCAGTACTTC.

This clonotype was detected many times. The chain combines TRBV30 with TRBJ1-2, with D possibly TRBD1 on 5 matching bases. The germline V gene has CDR1 GTSNPN and CDR2 SVGIG (reference sequence). This CDR3 is 15 amino acids long. Trimming cost V 8 bases and J 2 bases, with 21 bases left between them. The CDR3 region is CARLGTGTTNYGYTF. The DNA for the CDR3 is TGTGCCCGTTTAGGGACCGGGACGACGAACTATGGCTACACCTTC.

This clonotype was seen at least ten times. The rearrangement links TRBV5-1 to TRBJ2-2, with 14 bases matching TRBD2. CDR3 length: 17 residues. CDR1 SGHRS and CDR2 YFSETQ come from the germline V gene. J was trimmed by 1 base and V by 4 bases; bases with no gene match: 3. CDR3 nucleotides: TGCGCCAGCAGCCCCGGGACTAGCGGGGGGAACACCGGGGAGCTGTTTTTT. This translates into CASSPGTSGGNTGELFF.

The table lists this clonotype with a few counts. J is TRBJ2-5 and V is TRBV28; the D is unclear. The CDR3 is made up of 15 amino acids. CDR1 MDHEN and CDR2 SYDVKM come from the germline V gene. V was trimmed by 7 bases and J by 2 bases, leaving 17 bases between them. CDR3 sequence reads: CASTRALGNQETQYF. DNA of the CDR3: TGTGCCAGCACCCGGGCCCTGGGGAATCAAGAGACCCAGTACTTC.

This clonotype occurred many times. V usage is TRBV5-6 and J usage is TRBJ2-1, with 8 bases aligning to TRBD1. Germline V CDR1 and CDR2: SGHDT, YYEEEE. The CDR3 sequence is 15 residues long. V lost 6 bases and J lost 2; bases outside the gene matches: 7. CDR3 residues: CASTPDREAYNEQFF. The CDR3 DNA follows: TGTGCCAGCACCCCGGACAGGGAAGCCTACAATGAGCAGTTCTTC.

This clonotype was counted ten times or more. This chain connects TRBV5-8 to TRBJ1-5, with D unclear. V was clipped by 0 bases and J by 4 bases, with 2 bases between them. From germline, CDR1 is SGHTS and CDR2 YDEGEE. The CDR3 contains 12 residues. In DNA form, the CDR3 reads TGTGCCAGCAGCTTGGCAAATCAGCCCCAGCATTTT. This gives the protein CASSLANQPQHF.

Many counts were recorded for this clonotype. The rearrangement links TRBV9 to TRBJ2-2; tentatively, D is TRBD1 or TRBD2 (5 bases each). The ends were cut back, 5 bases at V and 4 bases at J, with 15 bases in the middle. Germline assignment: CDR1 SGDLS and CDR2 YYNGEE. The CDR3 runs to 15 residues. CDR3 in DNA: TGTGCCAGCAGACCTGGGCAGGGACCCACCGGGGAGCTGTTTTTT. The encoded protein is CASRPGQGPTGELFF.

By share, this clonotype counts as medium-sized. This sequence joins TRBV29-1 and TRBJ1-2; weak D call: TRBD1 (5 bases). The CDR3 spans 13 residues. V shed 4 bases and J shed 0 bases, with 9 bases lying between them. Germline CDR1 is SQVTM and CDR2 is ANQGSEA. CDR3 region: CSVVGVANYGYTF. DNA for the CDR3: TGCAGCGTTGTGGGGGTGGCTAACTATGGCTACACCTTC.